This paragraph covers one T cell receptor beta chain sequence. Data came from immunoSEQ multiplex PCR; TCRdb stores just in-frame clones and leaves some out. The sample holds roughly 99,000 clones, under 95% seen once. The sample belongs to a study of OX40 agonist ivuxolimab in advanced cancers. CDR1 and CDR2 (germline): LNHDA, SQIVND (reference sequence). The ends were cut back, 6 bases at V and 5 bases at J, with 7 bases in the middle. The CDR3 covers 12 residues. This rearrangement joins TRBV19 to TRBJ2-2; D gene uncertain. Sequenced here: CD4+ or CD8+ T cells sorted from blood, sampled in a trial of the OX40 agonist ivuxolimab. The sequence came from an adult with an advanced solid tumor such as melanoma, head and neck, liver or kidney cancer. The CDR3 loop reads CASRVGTGELFF. In nucleotides, the CDR3 is TGTGCCAGTAGGGTCGGAACCGGGGAGCTGTTTTTT.